The 6 T cell receptor beta chains in this list originate from one sample, sequenced in a study of beta chain features in type 1 diabetes. Isolated RNA was reverse transcribed in full, so expressed TCRB transcripts were sequenced. Profiled with immunoSEQ multiplex PCR; TCRdb holds only in-frame clones, not every one. The data hold 390,000 or so clones, with about 14% observed a single time. Material for sequencing was naive CD4+ T cells from blood. These receptors came from a man under 40 in good health.

The chain carries TRBV7-9 and TRBJ2-2; perhaps TRBD2 as D (5 bases). V was clipped by 4 bases and J by 6 bases, with 18 bases between them. The CDR3 runs 16 residues. CDR1 is SEHNR, CDR2 FQNEAQ, per germline (reference sequence). CDR3: CASSSERLGSPGELFF. DNA for the CDR3: TGTGCCAGCAGCTCAGAGCGGCTAGGAAGTCCCGGGGAGCTGTTTTTT.

A few counts support this clone. V is TRBV11-3 and J is TRBJ2-3; a possible D gene is TRBD2 (5 bases). This CDR3 contains 15 residues. Trimming took 4 bases from V and 0 from J, leaving 11 bases between them. Germline V CDR1 and CDR2: SGHNT, YENEEA. CDR3 in amino acids: CASSSSGTSTDTQYF. The DNA of the CDR3 is TGTGCCAGCAGCTCCAGCGGTACGAGCACAGATACGCAGTATTTT. Together with reference TRBV11-3 and TRBJ2-3, the CDR3 gives the full variable domain: EAGVVQSPRYKIIEKKQPVAFWCNPISGHNTLYWYLQNLGQGPELLIRYENEEAVDDSQLPKDRFSAERLKGVDSTLKIQPAELGDSAVYLCASSSSGTSTDTQYFGPGTRLTVL.

A note on this clone: Other DNA sequences from this sample encode an identical CDR3 as well. The rearrangement uses TRBV30 and TRBJ1-1, with D unclear. CDR3 size: 13 residues. Germline CDR1 and CDR2: GTSNPN and SVGIG (reference sequence). Trimming stripped 3 bases from V and 0 bases from J, with 8 bases between. For the CDR3, the DNA is TGTGCCTGGAGACGGGGTCTGAACACTGAAGCTTTCTTT. It codes for CAWRRGLNTEAFF.

The chain couples TRBV14 to TRBJ2-5; D is perhaps TRBD2 (6 bases). The V gene lost 4 bases and the J gene lost 0 bases, with 12 bases spanning the gap. The V gene's germline CDR1 is SGHDN and CDR2 FVKESK. The CDR3 contains 15 residues. The CDR3 spells CASSLATRYQETQYF. The CDR3 region has the DNA TGTGCCAGCAGCCTCGCGACTAGGTACCAAGAGACCCAGTACTTC.

The rearrangement uses TRBV18 and TRBJ2-2; 9 positions match TRBD2. This CDR3 region has 15 residues. The germline V gene encodes CDR1 KGHSH and CDR2 LQKENI. V gave up 5 bases and J gave up 3 bases; unmatched junction bases: 4. The CDR3 nucleotides are TGTGCCAGCTCAACTATAGCGGGAGACACCGGGGAGCTGTTTTTT. This codes for CASSTIAGDTGELFF.

J is TRBJ1-1 and V is TRBV9; D remains unclear. There are 16 residues in the CDR3. Trimming shortened V by 4 bases and J by 1 base, and 17 bases separated the two germline ends. Germline values: CDR1 SGDLS, CDR2 YYNGEE. CDR3 bases: TGTGCCAGCAGCCCTACGATGGCCCCGGGGAACACTGAAGCTTTCTTT. Amino acids: CASSPTMAPGNTEAFF.